These T cell receptor beta chains were read from a single sample in a study of cytomegalovirus exposure and HLA in healthy donors. Only in-frame clones appear in the TCRdb table, and some are missing; sequencing was by immunoSEQ multiplex PCR. Of about 100,000 clones in the sample, 90% to 96% were seen once. Sequenced material: PBMCs. These receptors originate from a woman aged 18 to 35 in good health and CMV-seronegative. CDR3s include the opening cysteine and the closing phenylalanine or tryptophan. A D gene is named only where the DNA matches it firmly. Size values are once, few and many counts, or a class for expanded clones, and some rows have none.

clone_size | j_call | d_call | v_call | cdr3_aa | cdr3_nt
. | TRBJ1-2 | TRBD1 | TRBV2 | CASGTGVGGYTF | TGTGCCAGCGGGACAGGGGTAGGCGGCTACACCTTC
. | TRBJ1-2 | . | TRBV7-3 | CASSPGAEANYGYTF | TGTGCCAGCAGCCCTGGGGCAGAAGCTAACTATGGCTACACCTTC
. | TRBJ2-7 | TRBD1 | TRBV25-1 | CASSAETGVGEQYF | TGTGCCAGCAGTGCCGAGACAGGGGTGGGCGAGCAGTACTTC
. | TRBJ2-2 | TRBD2 | TRBV9 | CASSVREGAGELFF | TGTGCCAGCAGCGTGCGGGAGGGTGCCGGGGAGCTGTTTTTT
. | TRBJ1-2 | . | TRBV5-1 | CASSTTPLTDGYTF | TGCGCCAGCAGCACCACCCCCCTGACAGATGGCTACACCTTC
. | TRBJ1-4 | . | TRBV6-1 | CASSPQRGNEKLFF | TGTGCCAGCAGTCCACAGAGGGGGAATGAAAAACTGTTTTTT
. | TRBJ1-6 | TRBD1 | TRBV6-1 | CASTNTGTGNSPLHF | TGTGCCAGCACTAATACTGGGACAGGGAACTCACCCCTCCACTTT
. | TRBJ1-1 | TRBD1 | TRBV5-1 | CASSPTTGREAFF | TGCGCCAGCAGCCCAACGACAGGGAGAGAAGCTTTCTTT
. | TRBJ1-6 | . | TRBV7-9 | CASRNGGHHYNSPLHF | TGTGCCAGCAGGAACGGGGGGCATCACTATAATTCACCCCTCCACTTT
. | TRBJ1-5 | TRBD1 | TRBV18 | CASSPGTAPTLRDQPQHF | TGTGCCAGCTCACCCGGGACAGCACCTACTCTGAGGGATCAGCCCCAGCATTTT
. | TRBJ2-1 | . | TRBV5-6 | CASSSELGGYNEQFF | TGTGCCAGCAGCTCCGAACTGGGCGGGTACAATGAGCAGTTCTTC
. | TRBJ1-1 | . | TRBV2 | CATSARGVSTEAFF | TGTGCCACCTCCGCCAGGGGCGTCTCCACTGAAGCTTTCTTT
. | TRBJ2-7 | TRBD2 | TRBV9 | CASSPGVAGGIGYEQYF | TGTGCCAGCAGCCCAGGGGTAGCGGGGGGCATAGGGTACGAGCAGTACTTC
. | TRBJ2-7 | . | TRBV27 | CASSTIGFGGYEQYF | TGTGCCAGCAGTACTATTGGGTTTGGGGGGTACGAGCAGTACTTC
. | TRBJ2-3 | TRBD2 | TRBV30 | CAWGSSGGVTDTQYF | TGTGCCTGGGGATCTAGCGGGGGGGTCACAGATACGCAGTATTTT
. | TRBJ1-1 | . | TRBV14 | CASSQDRVRAFF | TGTGCCAGCAGCCAAGACAGGGTTCGGGCTTTCTTT
few | TRBJ2-2 | . | TRBV7-3 | CASSLEGAGELFF | TGTGCCAGCAGCTTAGAGGGGGCCGGGGAGCTGTTTTTT
. | TRBJ2-2 | TRBD2 | TRBV5-4 | CASSLVGSGVGGELFF | TGTGCCAGCAGCTTGGTTGGTAGCGGGGTTGGCGGGGAGCTGTTTTTT
. | TRBJ2-2 | TRBD1 | TRBV15 | CATSRGQGYTGELFF | TGTGCCACCAGCAGGGGACAGGGCTACACCGGGGAGCTGTTTTTT
. | TRBJ1-1 | TRBD1 | TRBV7-2 | CASSFRQGASTEAFF | TGTGCCAGCAGCTTCAGACAGGGGGCGAGCACTGAAGCTTTCTTT
. | TRBJ1-1 | . | TRBV9 | CASSVVTGWRNTEAFF | TGTGCCAGCAGCGTAGTCACAGGGTGGCGGAACACTGAAGCTTTCTTT
. | TRBJ2-5 | . | TRBV28 | CASSLRQAQETQYF | TGTGCCAGCAGTTTACGGCAGGCCCAAGAGACCCAGTACTTC
. | TRBJ1-4 | TRBD1 | TRBV19 | CASSSRTGGDEKLFF | TGTGCCAGTAGTTCACGGACAGGGGGCGATGAAAAACTGTTTTTT
once | TRBJ2-2 | . | TRBV19 | CASSKTGNTGELFF | TGTGCCAGTAGTAAAACAGGGAACACCGGGGAGCTGTTTTTT
. | TRBJ2-7 | TRBD2 | TRBV5-1 | CASSGRRGGLDEQYF | TGCGCCAGCAGTGGACGGCGGGGGGGCCTCGACGAGCAGTACTTC
once | TRBJ1-2 | . | TRBV5-6 | CASSPRGGGRGGYTF | TGTGCCAGCAGCCCGCGGGGAGGGGGGCGAGGTGGCTACACCTTC
. | TRBJ1-2 | TRBD1 | TRBV28 | CASSSDRGDYGYTF | TGTGCCAGCAGTTCGGACAGGGGGGACTATGGCTACACCTTC
. | TRBJ1-1 | TRBD1 | TRBV28 | CASSSPGQGAEAFF | TGTGCCAGCAGTTCGCCGGGACAGGGGGCCGAAGCTTTCTTT
. | TRBJ2-2 | . | TRBV5-1 | CASSFSPTGELFF | TGCGCCAGCAGCTTCTCCCCCACCGGGGAGCTGTTTTTT
once | TRBJ2-7 | . | TRBV28 | CASSFLSLASSYEQYF | TGTGCCAGCAGTTTTCTCTCTTTAGCAAGCTCCTACGAGCAGTACTTC
once | TRBJ1-2 | . | TRBV30 | CAWTSQPGLYGYTF | TGTGCCTGGACTTCCCAACCAGGGCTCTATGGCTACACCTTC
. | TRBJ2-1 | TRBD2 | TRBV15 | CATSRDYGGGRYNEQFF | TGTGCCACCAGCAGAGATTATGGCGGGGGGCGCTACAATGAGCAGTTCTTC
. | TRBJ1-2 | . | TRBV5-1 | CASSTRGLNYGYTF | TGCGCCAGCAGTACAAGGGGCTTGAACTATGGCTACACCTTC
. | TRBJ1-2 | TRBD1 | TRBV28 | CASSLTGGGYGYTF | TGTGCCAGCAGTTTAACAGGGGGCGGCTATGGCTACACCTTC
. | TRBJ1-2 | TRBD1 | TRBV6-5 | CASSKGQGPNYGYTF | TGTGCCAGCAGTAAAGGACAGGGACCTAACTATGGCTACACCTTC
once | TRBJ2-5 | TRBD2 | TRBV6-5 | CASSYSPAGEETQYF | TGTGCCAGCAGTTACTCCCCAGCGGGGGAAGAGACCCAGTACTTC
. | TRBJ2-1 | . | TRBV7-3 | CASSQVAYNEQFF | TGTGCCAGCAGCCAGGTGGCCTACAATGAGCAGTTCTTC
. | TRBJ2-1 | . | TRBV7-2 | CASSLGGSRRNEQFF | TGTGCCAGCAGCTTAGGAGGGAGCCGCCGGAATGAGCAGTTCTTC
. | TRBJ2-4 | TRBD1 | TRBV2 | CASSIPGQGPLGRDIQYF | TGTGCCAGCTCAATCCCGGGACAGGGTCCACTGGGCCGGGACATTCAGTACTTC